This T cell receptor (beta chain) was observed in a study of T-cell memory formation after mild COVID-19. TCRdb reprocessed the 5' RACE reads via MiXCR and lists one record per CDR3 protein. This repertoire shows about 430,000 distinct CDR3 sequences, about a sixth found once; its top ten account for around a fifth. Germline V CDR1 and CDR2: SGHAT, FQNNGV. This CDR3 contains 15 residues. The V gene lost 8 bases and the J gene lost 3 bases, with 16 bases spanning the gap. J is TRBJ1-4 and V is TRBV11-2; D may be TRBD1 (5 bases). The clonotype was recovered from a man aged 18 to 29 who had mild COVID-19 (a few samples of this study predate the infection). Cell type and time point are not known. The sequencing sample was made of PBMCs or a T cell subset sorted from them (not recorded which). CDR3 in DNA: TGTGCCAGCCGACCCCCGGGACGGGCTAATGAAAAACTGTTTTTT. Translation gives CASRPPGRANEKLFF.